This T cell receptor beta chain is drawn from a study of shared clonotypes between healthy human individuals. The CDR3 spans 13 residues. V was shortened by 4 bases and J by 3 bases, with 10 bases between the two germline ends. CDR1 and CDR2 (germline): SEHNR, FQNEAQ (reference sequence). Whole-study results and caveats: Depth of sequencing was expected to influence donor clonotype sharing.

It was CD45RO-negative cells, positively selected for CCR7, that made up naive CD8 cells, with terminally differentiated effector memory CD45RA+ cells excluded. It was roughly 200 ng DNA, approximately 28,000 T cell genomes, that sorted-subset replicate PCRs used. Sequenced by immunoSEQ multiplex PCR; TCRdb stores in-frame clones only, minus some. The sample has hundreds of thousands of clones, about 96% seen once. Details on this clone: Its target is not known.

The sequence was obtained from a woman under 40 in good health. The rearrangement uses TRBV7-9 and TRBJ2-7, with D hard to call. The sample was naive CD8+ T cells sorted from blood. This chain's CDR3 is CASSYRSHYEQYF. CDR3 sequence (DNA): TGTGCCAGCAGCTATAGGTCCCACTACGAGCAGTACTTC.